This T cell receptor beta chain came from a study of beta chain features in type 1 diabetes (dated by TCRdb to between 2017 and 2018). General notes on the study: Mean age, gender distribution, total cell number and subset yield were not different between patients and healthy donors. Across all samples, 107,917,701 sorted cells were examined, and cell number per subset correlated strongly with RNA yield. In the study, recently diagnosed type 1 diabetes patients and matched healthy donors were compared on the TCRB repertoires of their sorted circulating CD4+ T cell subsets. Regulatory and stem cell-like memory subsets were isolated from only 8 patients and about eight healthy donors, whereas naive and central memory subsets came from all 30 or so donors. General findings and caveats noted by the study authors: Because small numbers of individuals were included in the HLA sub-analyses, any influence of HLA type on TCRB rearrangement was left unresolved. In all four CD4+ subsets, TCRB CDR3 length was moderately but significantly shorter in type 1 diabetes patients. Sequencing cDNA rather than genomic DNA could over-represent highly expressing activated cells, although activation and CD3 levels did not differ between groups. PCR may preferentially amplify shorter templates, but because patient and control samples were amplified and corrected together, any resulting skew would affect both groups equally. At VDJ recombination sites, type 1 diabetes patients had fewer insertions and more deleted nucleotides, which implies abnormalities in thymic rearrangement. Naive, central memory and regulatory TCRB repertoires appeared to be more similar among patients than among healthy donors.

From each donor, a single peripheral blood sample of approximately 110 mL on average was drawn into heparinised tubes. Naive, central memory, regulatory and stem cell-like memory CD4+ T cells were sorted on a BD FACSAria II using a panel including CD45RO, CCR7, CD25, CD127, CD95 and CD27. Purity was above 95% for every sorted population. Right away, PBMCs were isolated by Lymphoprep density gradient centrifugation and were stained directly, with no culture step. Samples were stained and sorted in pairs, with one healthy donor and one patient per experiment, so that batch effects were minimized. The entire amount of isolated RNA was reverse transcribed using the High Capacity cDNA Reverse Transcription Kit, so the sequenced TCRB transcripts were expressed ones. Deep immunoSEQ sequencing was performed on naive, central memory and regulatory T cell samples, with an average of about 4 million total reads per sample. Sorted cells were lysed in RLT buffer and RNA was extracted with DNase-treated RNeasy Micro or Mini kits, depending on cell number. To prevent cross-contamination, each cell subset was processed individually, whereas patient and healthy donor samples were processed jointly. The immunoSEQ multiplex PCR was used to amplify TCRB sequences from cDNA, yielding 87-bp fragments that span the CDR3 region. Amplicons were sequenced on the Illumina HiSeq platform. The study's processing was this. PCR bias was computationally corrected using synthetic template baselines, reads within Hamming distance 2 were collapsed, and singletons that could not be merged were discarded. Reads were aligned to IMGT to assign V, D and J genes, CDR3 length, and insertions or deletions at six rearrangement sites. Clonotype counts were normalized to sorted cell number within each subset before computing true diversity and Gini coefficients with the tcR R package. Repertoire sharing was quantified using the overlap coefficient calculated on TCRB nucleotide sequences. Out-of-frame TCRB sequences from naive cells were analyzed to stand in for the pre-selection repertoire. TCRdb provides this immuneACCESS table in a form limited to in-frame rearrangements. Some clones are lacking; in checked studies, under half of them reflect an unresolved V gene, and why the rest are absent is not known. D and trimming were read from the DNA, whereas the V and J calls and clone size are those reported in that table. A total of hundreds of thousands of clones appear in this sample, over 13% of them only once. The ten largest account for 0.03% to 0.045% of the sample.

This clone was observed a few times. The antigen this receptor binds is unknown. Base-call qualities are not available, and no considerably larger clone is one nucleotide away. V sheds 6 bases and J sheds 4 bases, leaving 21 bases between their ends. CDR1 and CDR2 (SEHNR, FQNEAQ) derive from the germline V gene (reference sequence). The CDR3 runs 17 amino acids, cysteine and phenylalanine included. The retained sequence is limited to the CDR3, 51 bases, with the frame set at the first base. This chain is built from TRBV7-9 and TRBJ2-2; a tentative D match to TRBD2 spans 5 bases. Sequencing was performed on naive CD4+ T cells from blood. What the cell subset or site label conveys for this sample: true naive CD4+ T cells. The TCR originated in a man younger than 35 with type 1 diabetes. In nucleotides, the sequence is TGTGCCAGCAGTAGTCCCCGGGGTCAAACTGGCACCGGGGAGCTGTTTTTT. Translation gives CASSSPRGQTGTGELFF.